This T cell receptor (beta chain) was profiled in a study of blood T cell repertoires in COVID-19. V trimming: 6 bases; J trimming: 5 bases; junction bases outside the gene matches: 3. Germline lookup yields CDR1 MGHDK and CDR2 SYGVNS. The CDR3 extends over 12 amino acids. TCRdb's copy holds only in-frame clones and misses some; the assay was immunoSEQ multiplex PCR. Of over 250,000 clones in the sample, approximately 86% were seen once. V and J are TRBV25-1 and TRBJ2-5, with 7 bases lining up with TRBD2. Material for sequencing was PBMCs or T cells enriched from blood (not recorded which). The source is a woman under 30 who had recovered from COVID-19. As DNA, the CDR3 is TGTGCCAGCAGCGCGGGAGTCGAGACCCAGTACTTC. Its translation: CASSAGVETQYF.